This T cell receptor beta chain was found in a study of blood T cells in healthy people across ages. Study overall: Every two T cells gave about one barcoded beta molecule via template switching.

V was clipped by 5 bases and J by 4 bases; unmatched bases: 12. The CDR3 totals 18 residues. Germline CDR1 SGHTA, CDR2 FQGNSA. This clonotype was detected only once. The antigen is unknown. Sample-barcoded 5' priming and a J-beta primer mix drove a second PCR of roughly 6 to 12 cycles. TCRdb itself ran the 5' RACE reads through MiXCR, one entry per CDR3 protein. The sample lists about 800,000 distinct CDR3 sequences; roughly 64% were seen once. The study, taken as a whole, reports: Diversity was higher, and naive CD4+ cells more numerous, in long-lived donors than in aged donors. Without sorted subsets, naive and antigen-experienced compartments could not be conclusively compared.

The TCR comes from a young man in good health. The sample comprised blood. V gene TRBV7-2 combines with J gene TRBJ2-1; 12 nucleotides agree with TRBD2. The CDR3 bases are TGTGCCAGCAGCCCGTACATTTTACTAGCGGGGGGATACAATGAGCAGTTCTTC. It is translated as CASSPYILLAGGYNEQFF.